What follows describes a single T cell receptor (beta chain). What it recognizes is unknown. Germline lookup yields CDR1 SQVTM and CDR2 ANQGSEA. V dropped 4 bases and J dropped 0 bases, with 13 bases sitting between them. The CDR3 consists of 16 residues. The data belong to a study of cytomegalovirus exposure and HLA in healthy donors. Study-level results: A later analysis showed that HLA-associated TCR beta chains had undergone more clonal expansion than equally common others. DRB1 showed the most TCR associations and HLA-C the fewest in a later analysis, as rates varied by HLA locus.

Both 60 Vbeta primers and 13 Jbeta primers went into the PCR. Sequencing used immunoSEQ multiplex PCR; TCRdb keeps in-frame clones, though not all of them. The data hold around 98,000 clones, with around three quarters observed a single time. The source of this sequence is a human donor in good health. The chain couples TRBV29-1 to TRBJ2-6; unclear D gene. Sequences were obtained from PBMCs. DNA of the CDR3: TGCAGCGTTGGGCCGCAGTCAAGCTCTGGGGCCAACGTCCTGACTTTC. Translated, it gives CSVGPQSSSGANVLTF.